A selection of T cell receptor beta chains follows, all from one sample in a study of T cell responses to AZD1222 COVID-19 vaccine. The method was immunoSEQ multiplex PCR; TCRdb's version includes in-frame clones alone and lacks a portion of them. Altogether 110,000 to 150,000 clones are present, roughly 91% being singletons, with the ten largest covering 9.1%. Here the sequenced sample was peripheral blood, taken on day 0 of AZD1222 vaccination. The receptors originated from an adult in good health. Each CDR3 is given with its conserved first and last residue. A D gene is named only where the DNA matches it firmly. Rows may omit the clone size; those that give it use once, few, many or a size class.

>.|TRBV11-2|.|TRBJ2-7
CASSRTGTSSYEQYF
TGTGCCAGCAGCAGGACCGGGACCAGCTCCTACGAGCAGTACTTC
>TRBD1|TRBV11-2|.|TRBJ1-2
CASSKTGGDGYTF
TGTGCCAGCAGCAAGACAGGGGGCGATGGCTACACCTTC
>.|TRBV4-2|.|TRBJ1-4
CASRRGGGNEKLFF
TGTGCCAGCAGGAGGGGGGGAGGGAATGAAAAACTGTTTTTT
>.|TRBV29-1|.|TRBJ1-1
CSVERQGSSRNTEAFF
TGCAGCGTTGAAAGGCAGGGGAGTTCTAGGAACACTGAAGCTTTCTTT
>.|TRBV19|.|TRBJ2-7
CASSTGDGYEQYF
TGTGCCAGTAGTACCGGGGACGGCTACGAGCAGTACTTC
>.|TRBV18|.|TRBJ2-7
CASSSSSYEQYF
TGTGCCAGCTCATCGAGCTCCTACGAGCAGTACTTC
>.|TRBV28|.|TRBJ1-6
CASSLSQGGSPLHF
TGTGCCAGCAGTTTATCACAGGGAGGTTCACCCCTCCACTTT
>TRBD1|TRBV19|.|TRBJ1-1
CASIRGFSLDRAEAFF
TGTGCCAGTATCCGGGGATTTTCTCTAGACAGGGCCGAAGCTTTCTTT
>TRBD1|TRBV6-5|.|TRBJ2-7
CASSLDRGAYEQYF
TGTGCCAGCAGTTTGGACAGGGGGGCCTACGAGCAGTACTTC
>.|TRBV11-3|.|TRBJ2-1
CASSRGESSYNEQFF
TGTGCCAGCAGCAGAGGGGAGAGCTCCTACAATGAGCAGTTCTTC
>TRBD2|TRBV6-5|.|TRBJ2-1
CASTPRAGGHNEQFF
TGTGCCAGCACCCCCCGGGCGGGGGGACACAATGAGCAGTTCTTC
>.|TRBV21-1|.|TRBJ1-6
CASSKEPSPLHF
TGTGCCAGCAGCAAAGAACCTTCACCCCTCCACTTT
>.|TRBV6-5|.|TRBJ1-5
CASSFERGNQPQHF
TGTGCCAGCAGTTTTGAAAGGGGCAATCAGCCCCAGCATTTT
>.|TRBV28|once|TRBJ1-6
CASSTRASSYNSPLHF
TGTGCCAGCAGTACTCGGGCCTCCTCCTATAATTCACCCCTCCACTTT
>TRBD1|TRBV11-2|.|TRBJ1-1
CASSLDRASFF
TGTGCCAGCAGCTTGGACAGGGCATCTTTCTTT
>.|TRBV9|.|TRBJ2-3
CASSVAANGGDTQYF
TGTGCCAGCAGCGTAGCGGCCAATGGGGGCGATACGCAGTATTTT
>.|TRBV6-5|once|TRBJ2-1
CASSYGRGSYNEQFF
TGTGCCAGCAGTTATGGTAGGGGGTCCTACAATGAGCAGTTCTTC
>TRBD1|TRBV12-3/TRBV12-4|.|TRBJ1-2
CASSRQGWDGYTF
TGTGCCAGCAGCCGACAGGGTTGGGATGGCTACACCTTC
>TRBD2|TRBV11-3|.|TRBJ2-1
CASSLGERGNNEQFF
TGTGCCAGCAGCTTAGGCGAGCGGGGGAACAATGAGCAGTTCTTC
>TRBD1|TRBV7-8|.|TRBJ1-2
CASSLGRGQEGYTF
TGTGCCAGCAGCTTAGGAAGAGGACAGGAAGGCTACACCTTC
>.|TRBV7-3|.|TRBJ1-1
CASSFGGMNTEAFF
TGTGCCAGCAGCTTTGGAGGAATGAACACTGAAGCTTTCTTT
>.|TRBV4-2|.|TRBJ1-5
CASSQDAGLGQPQHF
TGTGCCAGCAGCCAAGATGCAGGTTTGGGTCAGCCCCAGCATTTT
>.|TRBV30|.|TRBJ1-4
CAWRGLGGGKEKLFF
TGTGCCTGGAGGGGGTTGGGGGGCGGAAAGGAAAAACTGTTTTTT
>.|TRBV3-1/TRBV3-2|.|TRBJ1-6
CASSTGRYNSPLHF
TGTGCCAGCAGCACGGGACGGTATAATTCACCCCTCCACTTT
>TRBD2|TRBV5-1|.|TRBJ2-1
CASTLGVGGGYNEQFF
TGCGCCAGCACCTTGGGGGTTGGCGGGGGCTACAATGAGCAGTTCTTC
>.|TRBV30|.|TRBJ2-7
CAWSVAVSYEQYF
TGTGCCTGGAGTGTAGCGGTCTCCTACGAGCAGTACTTC
>TRBD1|TRBV13|once|TRBJ1-3
CASSSESWGQGNENTIYF
TGTGCCAGCAGCTCTGAAAGTTGGGGACAGGGGAACGAAAACACCATATATTTT
>.|TRBV28|.|TRBJ1-2
CASSTSRRKGYTF
TGTGCCAGCAGTACCTCCCGACGGAAAGGCTACACCTTC
>.|TRBV4-1|.|TRBJ2-7
CASSQDRGDEQYF
TGCGCCAGCAGCCAAGATCGAGGGGACGAGCAGTACTTC
>.|TRBV5-8|.|TRBJ2-5
CASSQKTRGGRETQYF
TGTGCCAGCAGCCAAAAGACTCGCGGGGGCCGGGAGACCCAGTACTTC
>TRBD1|TRBV10-1|once|TRBJ2-6
CATEIDRGPSGANVLTF
TGCGCCACCGAGATAGACAGGGGACCCTCTGGGGCCAACGTCCTGACTTTC
>.|TRBV7-9|.|TRBJ2-7
CASSTRIPGTMAGQYF
TGTGCCAGCAGCACTCGGATCCCCGGGACAATGGCGGGGCAGTACTTC
>.|TRBV28|.|TRBJ1-1
CASSSQGPLNTEAFF
TGTGCCAGCAGTTCTCAGGGGCCACTGAACACTGAAGCTTTCTTT
>.|TRBV7-9|.|TRBJ1-2
CASSSGMSDYGYTF
TGTGCCAGCAGCTCAGGGATGAGCGACTATGGCTACACCTTC
>.|TRBV9|once|TRBJ2-7
CASSSPRGGAGGYEQYF
TGTGCCTCCTCTTCCCCCAGGGGCGGGGCCGGAGGCTACGAGCAGTACTTC
>TRBD1|TRBV19|.|TRBJ1-6
CASRTGDNSPLHF
TGTGCCAGTAGGACAGGGGATAATTCACCCCTCCACTTT
>TRBD1|TRBV6-6|.|TRBJ1-2
CASSEHDRVWGYTF
TGTGCCAGCAGTGAGCACGACAGGGTCTGGGGCTACACCTTC
>.|TRBV18|.|TRBJ1-4
CASSPQGQEEKLFF
TGTGCCAGCTCACCACAGGGGCAAGAGGAAAAACTGTTTTTT
>.|TRBV30|.|TRBJ1-5
CAWSERAQQPQHF
TGTGCCTGGTCGGAACGGGCCCAACAGCCCCAGCATTTT
>.|TRBV6-1|.|TRBJ1-6
CASSARGRESSYNSPLHF
TGTGCCAGCAGTGCCCGAGGGAGAGAAAGCTCCTATAATTCACCCCTCCACTTT
>.|TRBV4-2|.|TRBJ1-4
CASSQVYYNEKLFF
TGTGCCAGCAGCCAAGTTTACTATAATGAAAAACTGTTTTTT
>TRBD1|TRBV5-1|.|TRBJ1-6
CASSLLTGRNSPLHF
TGCGCCAGCAGCTTGTTGACAGGGAGGAATTCACCCCTCCACTTT
>.|TRBV5-5|.|TRBJ2-6
CASSFSGANVLTF
TGTGCCAGCAGCTTCTCTGGGGCCAACGTCCTGACTTTC
>TRBD1|TRBV19|.|TRBJ2-7
CASSSTGDSYYEQYF
TGTGCCAGTAGCTCAACCGGGGACAGCTACTACGAGCAGTACTTC
>TRBD1|TRBV11-1|.|TRBJ1-1
CASSLGGTGRYSEAFF
TGTGCCAGCAGCTTAGGAGGGACAGGTCGGTACTCTGAAGCTTTCTTT
>.|TRBV7-9|.|TRBJ1-4
CASSLGSDSNEKLFF
TGTGCCAGCAGCTTAGGCAGTGATTCTAATGAAAAACTGTTTTTT
>.|TRBV28|.|TRBJ1-6
CASSLYTGSPLHF
TGTGCCAGCAGTTTATATACTGGTTCACCCCTCCACTTT
>.|TRBV18|.|TRBJ1-1
CASSPGTGGGFTEAFF
TGTGCCAGCTCACCGGGGACGGGCGGGGGTTTTACTGAAGCTTTCTTT
>.|TRBV6-6|.|TRBJ1-5
CASSYRRQGNQPQHF
TGTGCCAGCAGTTACCGCAGACAGGGCAATCAGCCCCAGCATTTT
>.|TRBV2|.|TRBJ1-5
CASSEAMADQPQHF
TGTGCCAGCAGTGAAGCGATGGCCGATCAGCCCCAGCATTTT